This TCR beta chain came from a study of shared clonotypes between healthy human individuals. At deep level, the assay was performed. Some 28,000 T cell genomes (around 300 ng DNA) went into each PBMC replicate. Assay: immunoSEQ multiplex PCR; the TCRdb copy retains only in-frame clones and omits some. This sample has about 470,000 clones; around 75% occur once, and the top ten carry less than 15%. Points from the study as a whole: The researchers took only blood, and tissue repertoires probably look different.

Only Caucasian adults living in Nashville, Tennessee made up the donor group. Comment on this clone: Antigen unknown. The sample carries other DNA sequences with the same CDR3.

The CDR3 runs to 16 residues. From germline, CDR1 is SGHRS and CDR2 YFSETQ. The junction had 5 bases not matched to a gene; V was cut back by 0 bases and J by 5 bases. The clonotype comes from a woman in her 40s in good health. Some clones in this sample may be carry-over from other donors' samples. Sequences were obtained from PBMCs. The V gene is TRBV5-1, the J gene TRBJ2-1, with TRBD2 matching over 10 bases. The chain's CDR3 is CASSLVASGRDNEQFF. The CDR3 DNA sequence: TGCGCCAGCAGCTTGGTGGCTAGCGGGAGAGACAATGAGCAGTTCTTC.